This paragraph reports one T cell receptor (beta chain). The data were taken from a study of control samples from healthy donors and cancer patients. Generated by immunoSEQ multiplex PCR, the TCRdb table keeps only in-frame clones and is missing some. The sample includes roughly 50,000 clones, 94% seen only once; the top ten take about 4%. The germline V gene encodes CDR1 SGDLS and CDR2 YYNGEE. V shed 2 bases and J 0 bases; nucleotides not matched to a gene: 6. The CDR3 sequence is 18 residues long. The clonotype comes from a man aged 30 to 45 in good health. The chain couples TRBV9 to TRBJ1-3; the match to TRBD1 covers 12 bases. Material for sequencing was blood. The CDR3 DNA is TGTGCCAGCAGCGTCGGGACAGGGGGCCCCAGCTCTGGAAACACCATATATTTT. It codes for CASSVGTGGPSSGNTIYF.